This is a list of T cell receptor beta chains from one sample in a study of vaccination and CD4 T cells after COVID-19. MiXCR, applied by TCRdb to the PCR reads, yields one record per CDR3 protein. The sample includes about 23,000 distinct CDR3 sequences, about 35% of them seen just once. Which antigens these TCRs recognize remains unknown. The sequenced sample was CD4+ T cells from blood, cultured in vitro, obtained about 7 months after SARS-CoV-2 vaccination. Receptors were obtained from a human donor who had recovered from COVID-19. Each CDR3 is given with its conserved first and last residue. The order of the fields is CDR3 DNA, CDR3 protein, D gene, clone size, V gene, J gene. A D gene is named only where the DNA matches it firmly. Expanded clones are given a class, and other clones once, few, many or no size at all.

TGTGCCAGCAGCCCCGGGACAGGGCACACAGATACGCAGTATTTT	CASSPGTGHTDTQYF	TRBD1	NA	TRBV6-2/TRBV6-3	TRBJ2-3
TGTGCCAGCAGCTTAACAGGGTCTGGGGCCAACGTCCTGACTTTC	CASSLTGSGANVLTF	NA	NA	TRBV7-9	TRBJ2-6
TGTGCCAGCTCACCGCCAACTAGCGGGAGAGTGTCGCGGGAGACCCAGTACTTC	CASSPPTSGRVSRETQYF	TRBD2	NA	TRBV18	TRBJ2-5
TGCAGTGCCAGTGGACTAGCGACCTTCGACACCGGGGAGCTGTTTTTT	CSASGLATFDTGELFF	TRBD2	once	TRBV20-1	TRBJ2-2
TGTGCCAGCAGCCAAGAAGCGGGGGTCTGGGAGACCCAGTACTTC	CASSQEAGVWETQYF	TRBD2	NA	TRBV4-2	TRBJ2-5
TGTGCCAGCAGCTTCCTAGCGACCTACAATGAGCAGTTCTTC	CASSFLATYNEQFF	NA	NA	TRBV7-8	TRBJ2-1
TGTGCCAGCAGTCCCCAACGTCAGGGGGCTGTCGAGCAGTACTTC	CASSPQRQGAVEQYF	TRBD1	NA	TRBV27	TRBJ2-7
TGTGCCAGCACCCCTGGGGGTGACAATGAGCAGTTCTTC	CASTPGGDNEQFF	NA	NA	TRBV7-3	TRBJ2-1
TGTGCCAGCAGTGAAAGATGGGCTAGCGCCTACACAGATACGCAGTATTTT	CASSERWASAYTDTQYF	NA	once	TRBV6-1	TRBJ2-3
TGTGCCAGTAGTATTGTGGCTACTGGGGCCAACGTCCTGACTTTC	CASSIVATGANVLTF	NA	NA	TRBV19	TRBJ2-6
TGTGCCAGCAGCTCGGGACAGGGGGCGCTTGGCTACACCTTC	CASSSGQGALGYTF	TRBD1	few	TRBV27	TRBJ1-2
TGTGCCAGCGAAAGGAGTTCGTTCGAGCAGTACTTC	CASERSSFEQYF	NA	few	TRBV2	TRBJ2-7
TGCAGTGCTCCTCGGACAGGGGAGATCGAGCAGTACTTC	CSAPRTGEIEQYF	TRBD1	NA	TRBV20-1	TRBJ2-7
TGTGCCAGCAGTCCCCTTGGGGGGACTATGAACACTGAAGCTTTCTTT	CASSPLGGTMNTEAFF	NA	NA	TRBV28	TRBJ1-1
TGTGCCAGCAGCTCCCCGGGGACAGGGTTGCGTGGCTACACCTTC	CASSSPGTGLRGYTF	TRBD1	NA	TRBV7-2	TRBJ1-2
TGTGCCAGCAGACTAGACAGAGGGGAGACCCAGTACTTC	CASRLDRGETQYF	NA	NA	TRBV2	TRBJ2-5
TGTGCCACCAGCCTACCCTATCAGGCAGGGATGAACACTGAAGCTTTCTTT	CATSLPYQAGMNTEAFF	NA	few	TRBV15	TRBJ1-1
TGTGCCAGCAGCCCCCTGGAGACCCAGTACTTC	CASSPLETQYF	NA	medium-sized	TRBV6-1	TRBJ2-5
TGTGCCAGTAGTATTGAGGGCAGGGCACAGCCCCAGCATTTT	CASSIEGRAQPQHF	NA	few	TRBV19	TRBJ1-5
TGTGCCAGCAGATCTGGACAGGGACGTCAAGAGACCCAGTACTTC	CASRSGQGRQETQYF	TRBD1	few	TRBV28	TRBJ2-5
TGTGCCAGCACCCCCCGGACAGGCCGAGACAATCAGCCCCAGCATTTT	CASTPRTGRDNQPQHF	TRBD1	NA	TRBV6-1	TRBJ1-5
TGTGCCAGCAGACAAACAGGGGATTCACCCCTCCACTTT	CASRQTGDSPLHF	TRBD1	few	TRBV28	TRBJ1-6
TGTGCCAGCAGCTTCTCCCCGTACAGGGGGGGAAATGAGCAGTTCTTC	CASSFSPYRGGNEQFF	NA	NA	TRBV7-9	TRBJ2-1
TGTGCCACCACATCGGGAGCTAACGGGGAGCTGTTTTTT	CATTSGANGELFF	NA	NA	TRBV24-1	TRBJ2-2
TGTGCCAGCAGCGAACAGGGTTATAATCAGCCCCAGCATTTT	CASSEQGYNQPQHF	NA	few	TRBV6-1	TRBJ1-5
TGTGCCAGCAGCCACTATAGCACAGATACGCAGTATTTT	CASSHYSTDTQYF	NA	NA	TRBV7-9	TRBJ2-3
TGCGCCAGCAGCCCCGGCGCCGGGACAGGGGGCTTCCCGGGGGCCCAGTACTTC	CASSPGAGTGGFPGAQYF	TRBD1	NA	TRBV4-3	TRBJ2-5
TGCAGTGCCGGTGGACAGGGAAAACTGTTTTTT	CSAGGQGKLFF	TRBD1	NA	TRBV20-1	TRBJ1-4
TGTGCCAGCAGCCTGTGGGGGGGCGAGGGCTACGAGCAGTACTTC	CASSLWGGEGYEQYF	NA	few	TRBV6-1	TRBJ2-7
TGTGCCAGCAGTTACTCGCCAGGGGCGGGAGAGACCCAGTACTTC	CASSYSPGAGETQYF	NA	few	TRBV6-5	TRBJ2-5
TGCAGTGCTAGACGCTGGAGTCGCGGGTACAATGAGCAGTTCTTC	CSARRWSRGYNEQFF	NA	NA	TRBV20-1	TRBJ2-1
TGTGCCAGCAGCCCCCATCGGGGTAGCGGGAGGGTAAGCTCCTACAATGAGCAGTTCTTC	CASSPHRGSGRVSSYNEQFF	TRBD2	once	TRBV7-3	TRBJ2-1
TGTGCCAGCAGCTTATTTAGCGGGAGCGTGGAGACCCAGTACTTC	CASSLFSGSVETQYF	TRBD2	few	TRBV7-3	TRBJ2-5
TGTGCCAGCAGTTACTCGCGTAGCAATCAGCCCCAGCATTTT	CASSYSRSNQPQHF	NA	few	TRBV6-5	TRBJ1-5
TGTGCCAGCAGTGATATGCCCCTGGGGGGGTCCTATAATTCACCCCTCCACTTT	CASSDMPLGGSYNSPLHF	NA	NA	TRBV6-1	TRBJ1-6
TGTGCCAGCAGTTGGGCCTCGTTAACGTACAATGAGCAGTACTTC	CASSWASLTYNEQYF	NA	NA	TRBV6-5	TRBJ2-7
TGTGCCAGCACTCTTGGCGGGGCTGGGAACACTGAAGCTTTCTTT	CASTLGGAGNTEAFF	NA	NA	TRBV28	TRBJ1-1
TGTGCCAGCAGCATCAACGACGGCGTAACCCACGAGCAGTACTTC	CASSINDGVTHEQYF	NA	NA	TRBV7-2	TRBJ2-7
TGTGCCAGCAGCCTCACAGGGGGCTCTGGCTACACCTTC	CASSLTGGSGYTF	TRBD1	NA	TRBV4-2	TRBJ1-2
TGTGCCAGCAGCTTTATCGAGGCAAGCTACGAGCAGTACTTC	CASSFIEASYEQYF	NA	few	TRBV7-2	TRBJ2-7
TGTGCCAGCAACCGGGACAGGGGTCCCGAGCAGTACTTC	CASNRDRGPEQYF	TRBD1	NA	TRBV6-1	TRBJ2-7
TGTGCCAGCAGCTTAGAGATTTCCTACGAGCAGTACTTC	CASSLEISYEQYF	NA	NA	TRBV7-2	TRBJ2-7
TGCGGTGCTAGTAAAGCTAGCGGGCGGCGAGAGCAGTACTTC	CGASKASGRREQYF	TRBD2	NA	TRBV20-1	TRBJ2-7
TGTGCCAGCAGTGAAGGGGCTAGCGGTTACCAAGAGACCCAGTACTTC	CASSEGASGYQETQYF	TRBD2	NA	TRBV27	TRBJ2-5
TGTGCCATCAGTCGGGACTACGAGCAGTACTTC	CAISRDYEQYF	NA	few	TRBV10-3	TRBJ2-7
TGTGCCAGCAGCGCTACGACAGAGGGCCTCTCCTACGAGCAGTACTTC	CASSATTEGLSYEQYF	NA	NA	TRBV5-4	TRBJ2-7
TGTGCCAGCAGTGCCCCTAGGCAGGGGGCCTTTGAAGCTTTCTTT	CASSAPRQGAFEAFF	TRBD1	NA	TRBV28	TRBJ1-1
TGCAGTGCCGGGCAAGCGGGAGGCAATGAGCAGTTCTTC	CSAGQAGGNEQFF	TRBD2	few	TRBV20-1	TRBJ2-1
TGTGCCAGTAATAGAGGGTCCCGGGTAAGCTCCTACGAGCAGTACTTC	CASNRGSRVSSYEQYF	NA	NA	TRBV7-2	TRBJ2-7
TGTGCCAGCCGGTATAGCGGAGCGACCTACGAGCAGTACTTC	CASRYSGATYEQYF	NA	few	TRBV6-1	TRBJ2-7
TGTGCCAGCAGTCCATCGATTTACAGGGGGCGAACCTACGAGCAGTACTTC	CASSPSIYRGRTYEQYF	TRBD1	NA	TRBV27	TRBJ2-7
TGTGCCACCGGGCGAGGGGGGACCTACGAGCAGTACTTC	CATGRGGTYEQYF	NA	few	TRBV24-1	TRBJ2-7
TGTGCCAGCAGCACCAGACAGGGGGGGTGGGATGGCTACACCTTC	CASSTRQGGWDGYTF	TRBD1	few	TRBV7-9	TRBJ1-2
TGTGCCAGCAGACGGACCGGGAGCCCTGGGGAGACCCAGTACTTC	CASRRTGSPGETQYF	NA	few	TRBV6-1	TRBJ2-5
TGTGCCAGCAGTCGAGCAGTCCAAGAGACCCAGTACTTC	CASSRAVQETQYF	NA	NA	TRBV6-1	TRBJ2-5
TGCAGTGCTAGAGTAGTACTAGCGGGCTACCAAGAGACCCAGTACTTC	CSARVVLAGYQETQYF	TRBD2	few	TRBV20-1	TRBJ2-5
TGTGCCATCAGTGAGCGCCCTAGCGGGGAGGAGACCCAGTACTTC	CAISERPSGEETQYF	TRBD2	NA	TRBV10-3	TRBJ2-5